This T cell receptor beta chain stems from a study of cytomegalovirus exposure and HLA in healthy donors. Looking at the study overall: The use of the same platform for the 90 to 150 validation repertoires and the roughly 630 first-cohort repertoires was reported by a later analysis. Regarding the study as a whole: Published work reported that the classifier diagnosed cytomegalovirus status with high specificity and sensitivity. Researchers counted about 150 TCR beta chains as cytomegalovirus-associated. The tendency of first-cohort TCR clusters to co-occur in the 120 or so validation repertoires emerged from a later analysis.

As concerns this clone: The antigen remains unidentified.

The germline V gene encodes CDR1 SGHTA and CDR2 FQGNSA. There are 14 residues in the CDR3. V gave up 5 bases and J gave up 5 bases, with 16 bases separating them. The assay was immunoSEQ multiplex PCR, and TCRdb's table has in-frame clones only and misses some. The sample carries 97,000 or so clones, around 90% recorded once. Sequencing input: PBMCs. The J gene is TRBJ2-7, the V gene TRBV7-2; maybe TRBD2 (6 bases). This receptor was identified in a woman aged 30 to 39 in good health and CMV-seronegative. CDR3 nucleotides: TGTGCCAGCAGCCTCCGGTGGGGGGTAAACGAGCAGTACTTC. Translated: CASSLRWGVNEQYF.